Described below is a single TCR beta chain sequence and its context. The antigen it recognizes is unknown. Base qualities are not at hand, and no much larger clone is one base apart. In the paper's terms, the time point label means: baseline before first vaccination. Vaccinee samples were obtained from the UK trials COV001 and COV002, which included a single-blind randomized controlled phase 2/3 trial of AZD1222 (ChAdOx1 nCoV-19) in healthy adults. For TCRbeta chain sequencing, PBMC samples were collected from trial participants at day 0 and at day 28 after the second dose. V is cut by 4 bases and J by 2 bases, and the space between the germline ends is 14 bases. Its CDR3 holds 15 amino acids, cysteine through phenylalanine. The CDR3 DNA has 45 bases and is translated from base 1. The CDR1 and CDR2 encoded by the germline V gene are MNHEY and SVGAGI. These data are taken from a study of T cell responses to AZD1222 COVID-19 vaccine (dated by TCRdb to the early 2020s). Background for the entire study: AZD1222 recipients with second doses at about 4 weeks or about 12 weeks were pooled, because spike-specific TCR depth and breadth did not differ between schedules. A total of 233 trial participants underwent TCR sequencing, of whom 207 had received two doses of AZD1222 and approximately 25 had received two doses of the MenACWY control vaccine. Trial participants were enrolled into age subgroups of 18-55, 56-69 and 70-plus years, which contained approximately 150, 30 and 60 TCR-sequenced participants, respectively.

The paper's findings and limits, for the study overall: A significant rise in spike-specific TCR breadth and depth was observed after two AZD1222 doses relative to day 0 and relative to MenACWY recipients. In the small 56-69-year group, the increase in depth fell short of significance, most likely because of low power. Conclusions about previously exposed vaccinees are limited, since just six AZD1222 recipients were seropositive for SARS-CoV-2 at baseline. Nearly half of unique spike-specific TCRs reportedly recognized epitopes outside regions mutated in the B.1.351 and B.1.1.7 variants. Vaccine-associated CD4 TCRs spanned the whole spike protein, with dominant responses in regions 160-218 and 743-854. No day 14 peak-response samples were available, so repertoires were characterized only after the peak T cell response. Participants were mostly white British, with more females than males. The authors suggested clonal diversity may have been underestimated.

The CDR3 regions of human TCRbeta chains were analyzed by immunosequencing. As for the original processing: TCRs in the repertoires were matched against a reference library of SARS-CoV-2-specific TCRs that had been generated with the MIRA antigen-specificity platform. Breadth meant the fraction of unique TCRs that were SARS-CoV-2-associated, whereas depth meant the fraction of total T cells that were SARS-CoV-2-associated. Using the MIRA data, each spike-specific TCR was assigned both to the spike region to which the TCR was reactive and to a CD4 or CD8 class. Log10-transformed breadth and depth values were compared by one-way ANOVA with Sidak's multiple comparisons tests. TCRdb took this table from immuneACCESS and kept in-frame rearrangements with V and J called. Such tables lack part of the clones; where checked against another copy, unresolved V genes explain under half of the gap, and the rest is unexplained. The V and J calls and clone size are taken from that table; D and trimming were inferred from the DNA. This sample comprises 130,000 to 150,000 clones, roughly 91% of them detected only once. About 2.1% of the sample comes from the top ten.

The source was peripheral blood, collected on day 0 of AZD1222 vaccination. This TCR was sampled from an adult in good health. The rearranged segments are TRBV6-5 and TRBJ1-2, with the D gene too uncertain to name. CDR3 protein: CASSSHTPANYGYTF. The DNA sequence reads TGTGCCAGCAGTTCCCATACCCCTGCGAACTATGGCTACACCTTC.